This entry lists 9 T cell receptor beta chains sequenced from one sample in a study of OX40 agonist ivuxolimab in advanced cancers. Here immunoSEQ multiplex PCR was the method, and the copy in TCRdb shows in-frame clones only, minus some. This sample has about 98,000 clones, with 87% found just once. Sample: CD4+ or CD8+ T cells sorted from blood, taken in a trial of the OX40 agonist ivuxolimab. The receptors originated from an adult with an advanced solid tumor such as melanoma, head and neck, liver or kidney cancer.

The chain has TRBV5-1 and TRBJ2-3; TRBD1 matches at 8 bases. The CDR3 covers 14 residues. J gave up 5 bases and V 4 bases, and 6 bases lay outside the gene matches. Germline lookup yields CDR1 SGHRS and CDR2 YFSETQ. Written as DNA, the CDR3 is TGCGCCAGCAGCACTCAGGGGGCTGGAGATACGCAGTATTTT. Translated, it gives CASSTQGAGDTQYF.

This clone has only one observation. The chain recombines TRBV7-9 with TRBJ1-2; D remains ambiguous. The germline CDR1 and CDR2 sequences are SEHNR and FQNEAQ (reference sequence). The CDR3 covers 12 residues. Trimming stripped 3 bases from V and 4 bases from J, with 6 bases between. The CDR3 DNA sequence: TGTGCCAGCAGCTTTTCAGGCTATGGCTACACCTTC. Translated, it gives CASSFSGYGYTF. Full variable domain (rest looked up from reference TRBV7-9 and TRBJ1-2): DTGVSQNPRHKITKRGQNVTFRCDPISEHNRLYWYRQTLGQGPEFLTYFQNEAQLEKSRLLSDRFSAERPKGSFSTLEIQRTEQGDSAMYLCASSFSGYGYTFGSGTRLTVV.

The chain recombines TRBV5-6 with TRBJ1-3, with D uncertain. Trimming stripped 0 bases from V and 0 bases from J, with 4 bases between. In germline, CDR1 is SGHDT, CDR2 YYEEEE. This CDR3 is built from 14 residues. CDR3 sequence (DNA): TGTGCCAGCAGCTTGGACCCCTCTGGAAACACCATATATTTT. Translated: CASSLDPSGNTIYF.

The V and J genes are TRBV10-3 and TRBJ1-1; D might be TRBD1 (6 bases). In germline, CDR1 is ENHRY, CDR2 SYGVKD. The CDR3 runs 14 residues. V lost 7 bases to trimming and J lost 0 bases, with 12 bases between them. CDR3 nucleotide sequence: TGTGCCATCATGGGCAGGGGCATGAACACTGAAGCTTTCTTT. This translates into CAIMGRGMNTEAFF.

The chain uses TRBV27 and TRBJ1-2, with a weak D call TRBD1 (5 bases). V dropped 5 bases and J dropped 0 bases, with 28 bases sitting between them. There are 20 residues in the CDR3. Germline CDR1 is MNHEY and CDR2 is SMNVEV (reference sequence). CDR3 in amino acids: CASSALIRRGLDRANYGYTF. The CDR3 nucleotides read TGTGCCAGCAGTGCCCTGATCCGGAGGGGTTTAGATCGGGCTAACTATGGCTACACCTTC.

V and J are TRBV29-1 and TRBJ1-1; perhaps TRBD1 as D (5 bases). Per the germline V gene, CDR1 is SQVTM and CDR2 is ANQGSEA. V gave up 6 bases and J gave up 3 bases, with 11 bases separating them. The CDR3 covers 12 residues. The CDR3 nucleotides are TGCAGCGTCGGGGACCGATACACTGAAGCTTTCTTT. Protein product: CSVGDRYTEAFF.

The rearrangement links TRBV5-6 to TRBJ2-1; no reliable D call. Trimming took off 0 bases at V and 3 bases at J, with 13 bases between the two ends. Germline loops: CDR1 SGHDT, CDR2 YYEEEE. CDR3 length: 16 residues. CDR3 in amino acids: CASSLDLQAHYNEQFF. The CDR3 DNA reads as TGTGCCAGCAGCTTGGACTTGCAGGCCCACTACAATGAGCAGTTCTTC. The variable domain in full, with the rest retrieved from reference TRBV5-6 and TRBJ2-1, is DAGVTQSPTHLIKTRGQQVTLRCSPKSGHDTVSWYQQALGQGPQFIFQYYEEEERQRGNFPDRFSGHQFPNYSSELNVNALLLGDSALYLCASSLDLQAHYNEQFFGPGTRLTVL.

A word on this clone: Because it lacks the conserved phenylalanine or tryptophan at the end, this CDR3 is likely a read error. The chain is built from TRBV5-4 and TRBJ1-6; no firm D call. The CDR3 loop spans 14 amino acids. V was pared by 3 bases and J by 6 bases, with 10 bases between. Per the germline V gene, CDR1 is SGHNT and CDR2 is YYREEE (reference sequence). CDR3 bases: TGTGCCAGCAGCTCTTCAAAAACTAATTCACCCCTCCACCTT. Its translation: CASSSSKTNSPLHL.

The V and J genes are TRBV7-2 and TRBJ2-5; 9 bases are a match to TRBD2. Germline CDR1 SGHTA, CDR2 FQGNSA. CDR3 size: 15 residues. J gave up 5 bases and V 3 bases, and 7 bases lay outside the gene matches. CDR3 bases: TGTGCCAGCAGCTTTTATGCGGGGGGGCAGGAGACCCAGTACTTC. This encodes CASSFYAGGQETQYF.